The 12 T cell receptor beta chains below were found in one sample sequenced in a study of long-term antiretroviral therapy in people with HIV. Assay version v3.0 of immunoSEQ was used, and it was run at survey level. The assay was immunoSEQ multiplex PCR, and TCRdb's table has in-frame clones only and misses some. The sample gives about 23,000 clones, more than 65% of which show up once; around 5% is in the top ten. The source material was unsorted PBMCs, sampled 0.3 years after starting antiretroviral therapy. All receptors come from a man in his fifties with HIV.

This chain uses TRBV2 with TRBJ2-4; the D is unclear. Trimming shortened V by 0 bases and J by 8 bases, and 2 bases separated the two germline ends. This CDR3 spans 11 amino acids. Germline V gene lookup returns CDR1 SNHLY and CDR2 FYNNEI. In nucleotides, the CDR3 is TGTGCCAGCAGTGAAGCGGACATTCAGTACTTC. Translated: CASSEADIQYF.

In regard to this clone: Because it lacks the conserved phenylalanine or tryptophan at the end, this CDR3 is likely a read error. It is unclear where the CDR3 begins or ends on the DNA, so no DNA is shown, and the CDR3 is as TCRdb lists it. The chain recombines TRBV5-6 with TRBJ1-1; the table's D gene call, TRBD1, was not cross checked with the DNA. The V gene's germline CDR1 is SGHDT and CDR2 YYEEEE. The CDR3 has 15 amino acids, counting both end residues. CDR3: CASSYGRLGTGYTSL.

The chain is built from TRBV15 and TRBJ1-2, with D possibly TRBD1 on 5 matching bases. The CDR3 spans 17 residues. Between the trimmed V and J ends, which lost 7 bases and 0 bases, there was a span of 21 bases. Germline V CDR1 and CDR2: LNHNV, YYDKDF (reference sequence). Here the CDR3 reads CATMPNRDRGSNYGYTF. The CDR3 region has the DNA TGTGCCACCATGCCGAACCGGGACCGCGGATCTAACTATGGCTACACCTTC.

The V call is TRBV28, the J call TRBJ1-2, with D uncertain. This CDR3 is 18 amino acids long. Germline assignment: CDR1 MDHEN and CDR2 SYDVKM. The V and J ends lost 6 bases and 6 bases respectively, with 29 bases between them. As DNA, the CDR3 is TGTGCCAGCAGGACCATCCTCAACCTGGCAGGATCGTTGGATGGCTACACCTTC. Translation: CASRTILNLAGSLDGYTF.

The chain uses TRBV11-3 and TRBJ2-1; D may be TRBD2 (6 bases). Germline V gene sequence: CDR1 SGHNT, CDR2 YENEEA. The V and J ends lost 5 bases and 8 bases respectively, with 22 bases between them. This CDR3 region has 16 residues. This chain's CDR3 is CASSPRRGGDFDEQFF. As DNA, the CDR3 is TGTGCCAGCAGCCCAAGGCGAGGCGGGGATTTCGATGAGCAGTTCTTC.

The chain is built from TRBV11-2 and TRBJ2-7; D is uncertain. The CDR3 loop spans 14 amino acids. The V and J ends lost 5 bases and 4 bases respectively, with 15 bases between them. CDR1 and CDR2 (germline): SGHAT, FQNNGV. Written as DNA, the CDR3 is TGTGCCAGCAGCCCCTCAAAGACTCTTTACGAGCAGTACTTC. Its protein product is CASSPSKTLYEQYF. The full variable domain, in which reference TRBV11-2 and TRBJ2-7 provide the parts outside the CDR3, is EAGVAQSPRYKIIEKRQSVAFWCNPISGHATLYWYQQILGQGPKLLIQFQNNGVVDDSQLPKDRFSAERLKGVDSTLKIQPAKLEDSAVYLCASSPSKTLYEQYFGPGTRLTVT.

The rearrangement joins TRBV27 to TRBJ2-7; D is ambiguous. V was pared by 8 bases and J by 3 bases, with 8 bases between. Germline CDR1 is MNHEY and CDR2 is SMNVEV (reference sequence). The CDR3 is made up of 11 amino acids. CDR3 DNA: TGTGCCAGCTTGGGCGGCTACGAGCAGTACTTC. As protein: CASLGGYEQYF.

This chain joins TRBV5-4 and TRBJ2-7; D may be TRBD1 (5 bases). The V gene's germline CDR1 is SGHNT and CDR2 YYREEE (reference sequence). V was trimmed by 4 bases and J by 4 bases, leaving 12 bases between them. The CDR3 length is 13 residues. CDR3 in amino acids: CASSPDRLYEQYF. The CDR3 nucleotides are TGTGCCAGCAGCCCCGACAGATTATACGAGCAGTACTTC.

This chain uses TRBV5-1 with TRBJ1-1, with D unclear. V was cut by 0 bases and J by 8 bases, with 14 bases left in between. CDR3 size: 14 residues. Looked up from germline, CDR1 is SGHRS and CDR2 is YFSETQ. The CDR3 nucleotides read TGCGCCAGCAGCTTGGCCTTTTCCCTAGGGGAAGCTTTCTTT. Amino acid sequence: CASSLAFSLGEAFF.

The chain recombines TRBV11-3 with TRBJ2-7; D ambiguous. Germline CDR1 reads SGHNT; CDR2 reads YENEEA. V dropped 5 bases and J dropped 3 bases, with 11 bases sitting between them. CDR3 size: 13 residues. CDR3 region: CASSPRWVYEQYF. The CDR3 nucleotides are TGTGCCAGCAGCCCCAGGTGGGTCTACGAGCAGTACTTC. The full variable domain, with the rest looked up from reference TRBV11-3 and TRBJ2-7, is EAGVVQSPRYKIIEKKQPVAFWCNPISGHNTLYWYLQNLGQGPELLIRYENEEAVDDSQLPKDRFSAERLKGVDSTLKIQPAELGDSAVYLCASSPRWVYEQYFGPGTRLTVT.

This clone was recorded a few times. This rearrangement joins TRBV5-1 to TRBJ2-7; TRBD1 matches at 11 bases. The V and J ends lost 0 bases and 5 bases, in that order; junction bases with no gene match: 1. This CDR3 contains 14 residues. Germline CDR1 SGHRS, CDR2 YFSETQ. CDR3 DNA sequence: TGCGCCAGCAGCTTGGGGGGACAGGGGGACGAGCAGTACTTC. The encoded protein is CASSLGGQGDEQYF.

This clone has only a few counts. The V gene is TRBV7-9, the J gene TRBJ1-2, with D perhaps TRBD1 (6 bases). CDR1 and CDR2 from the germline V gene are SEHNR and FQNEAQ (reference sequence). V lost 6 bases, J lost 4 bases, and 12 bases lay in between. This CDR3 is built from 13 residues. CDR3 region: CASRAQGSYGYTF. CDR3 nucleotides: TGTGCCAGCAGGGCACAGGGTTCCTATGGCTACACCTTC.